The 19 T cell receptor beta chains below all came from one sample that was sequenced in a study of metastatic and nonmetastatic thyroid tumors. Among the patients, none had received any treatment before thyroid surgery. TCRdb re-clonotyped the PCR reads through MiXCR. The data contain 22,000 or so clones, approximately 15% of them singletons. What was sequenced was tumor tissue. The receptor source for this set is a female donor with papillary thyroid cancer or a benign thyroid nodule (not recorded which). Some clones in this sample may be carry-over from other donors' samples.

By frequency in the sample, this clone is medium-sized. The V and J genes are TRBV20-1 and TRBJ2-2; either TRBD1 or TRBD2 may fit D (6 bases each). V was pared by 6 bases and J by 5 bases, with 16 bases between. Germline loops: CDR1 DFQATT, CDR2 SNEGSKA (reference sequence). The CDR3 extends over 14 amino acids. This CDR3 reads CSARPGGPTGELFF. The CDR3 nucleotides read TGCAGTGCCCGCCCCGGGGGCCCAACCGGGGAGCTGTTTTTT.

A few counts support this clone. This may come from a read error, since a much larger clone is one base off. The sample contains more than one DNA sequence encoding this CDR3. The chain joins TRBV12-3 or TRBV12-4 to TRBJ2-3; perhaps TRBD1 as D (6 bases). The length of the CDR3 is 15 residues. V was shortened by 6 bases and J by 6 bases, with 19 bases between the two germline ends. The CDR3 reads CASSSDRHTGDTQYF. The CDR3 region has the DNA TGTGCCAGCAGCTCAGACAGGCACACGGGGGATACGCAGTATTTT.

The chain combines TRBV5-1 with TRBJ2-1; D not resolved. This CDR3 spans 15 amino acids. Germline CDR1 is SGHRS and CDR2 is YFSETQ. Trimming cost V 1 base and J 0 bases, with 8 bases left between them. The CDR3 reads CASSLTPSSYNEQFF. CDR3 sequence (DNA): TGCGCCAGCAGCTTGACTCCGAGCTCCTACAATGAGCAGTTCTTC.

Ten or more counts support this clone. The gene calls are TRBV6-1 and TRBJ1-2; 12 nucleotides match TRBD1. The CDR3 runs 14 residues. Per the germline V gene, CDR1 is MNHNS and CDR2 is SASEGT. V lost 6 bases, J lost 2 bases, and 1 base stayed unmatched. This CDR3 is CASRGTGGNYGYTF. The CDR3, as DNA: TGTGCCAGCAGAGGGACAGGGGGCAACTATGGCTACACCTTC.

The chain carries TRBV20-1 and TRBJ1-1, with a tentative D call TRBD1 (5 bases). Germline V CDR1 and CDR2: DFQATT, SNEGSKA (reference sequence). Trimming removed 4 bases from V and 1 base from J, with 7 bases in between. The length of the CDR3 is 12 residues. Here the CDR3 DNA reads TGCAGTGCTAACGGGGGGAACACTGAAGCTTTCTTT. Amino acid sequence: CSANGGNTEAFF.

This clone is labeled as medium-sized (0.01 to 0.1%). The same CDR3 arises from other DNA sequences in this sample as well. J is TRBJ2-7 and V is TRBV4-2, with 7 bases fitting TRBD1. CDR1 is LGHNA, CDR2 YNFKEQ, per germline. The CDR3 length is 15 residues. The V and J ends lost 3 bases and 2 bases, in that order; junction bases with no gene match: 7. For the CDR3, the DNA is TGTGCCAGCAGCCAGGAACGGACAGGTACCTACGAGCAGTACTTC. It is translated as CASSQERTGTYEQYF.

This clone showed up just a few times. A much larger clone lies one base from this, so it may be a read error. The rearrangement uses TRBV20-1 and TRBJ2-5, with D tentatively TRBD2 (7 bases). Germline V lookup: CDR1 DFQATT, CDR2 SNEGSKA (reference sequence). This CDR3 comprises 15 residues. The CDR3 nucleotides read TGCAGCCCCCAACCCGGGGGGCGGAAGGTAGAGACCCAGTACTTC. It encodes CSPQPGGRKVETQYF.

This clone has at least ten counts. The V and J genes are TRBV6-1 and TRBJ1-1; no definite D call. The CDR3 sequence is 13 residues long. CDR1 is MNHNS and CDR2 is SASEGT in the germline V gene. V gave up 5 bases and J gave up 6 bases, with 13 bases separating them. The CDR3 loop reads CASSSRHLPEAFF. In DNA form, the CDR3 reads TGTGCCAGCAGTTCACGACATTTGCCTGAAGCTTTCTTT.

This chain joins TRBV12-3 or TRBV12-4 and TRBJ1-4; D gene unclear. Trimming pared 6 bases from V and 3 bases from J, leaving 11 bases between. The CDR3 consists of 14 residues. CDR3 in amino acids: CASSSGWANEKLFF. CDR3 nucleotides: TGTGCCAGCAGCTCGGGGTGGGCTAATGAAAAACTGTTTTTT.

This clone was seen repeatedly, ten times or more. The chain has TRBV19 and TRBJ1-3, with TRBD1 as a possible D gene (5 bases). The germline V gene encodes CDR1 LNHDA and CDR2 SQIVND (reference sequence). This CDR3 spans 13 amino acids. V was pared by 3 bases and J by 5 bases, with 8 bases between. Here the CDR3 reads CASSMGPRNTIYF. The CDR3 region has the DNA TGTGCCAGTAGTATGGGACCAAGAAACACCATATATTTT.

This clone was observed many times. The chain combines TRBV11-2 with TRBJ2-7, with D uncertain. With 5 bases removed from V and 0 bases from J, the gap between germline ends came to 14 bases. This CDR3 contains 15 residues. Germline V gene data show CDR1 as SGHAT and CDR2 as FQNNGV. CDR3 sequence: CASSTKPDLSYEQYF. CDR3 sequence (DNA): TGTGCCAGCAGCACCAAACCTGACCTCTCCTACGAGCAGTACTTC.

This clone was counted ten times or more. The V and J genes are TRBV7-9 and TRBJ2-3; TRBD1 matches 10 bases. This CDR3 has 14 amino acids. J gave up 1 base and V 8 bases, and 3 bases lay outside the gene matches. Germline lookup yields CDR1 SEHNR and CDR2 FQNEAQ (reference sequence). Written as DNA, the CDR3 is TGTGCCAGCGGGGGGACAGGGGGCACAGATACGCAGTATTTT. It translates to CASGGTGGTDTQYF.

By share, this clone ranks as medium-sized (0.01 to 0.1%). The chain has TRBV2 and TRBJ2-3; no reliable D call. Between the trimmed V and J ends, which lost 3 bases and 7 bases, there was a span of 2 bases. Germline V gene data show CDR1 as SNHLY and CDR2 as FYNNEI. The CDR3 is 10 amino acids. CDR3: CASSDYTQYF. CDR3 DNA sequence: TGTGCCAGCAGTGATTATACGCAGTATTTT.

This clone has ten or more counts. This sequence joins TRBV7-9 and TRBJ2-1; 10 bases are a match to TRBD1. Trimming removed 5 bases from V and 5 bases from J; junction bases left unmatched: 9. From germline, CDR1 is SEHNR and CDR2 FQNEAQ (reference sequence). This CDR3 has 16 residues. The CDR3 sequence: CASSDRGLHPNNEQFF. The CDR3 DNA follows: TGTGCCAGCAGCGACAGGGGGCTTCACCCCAACAATGAGCAGTTCTTC.

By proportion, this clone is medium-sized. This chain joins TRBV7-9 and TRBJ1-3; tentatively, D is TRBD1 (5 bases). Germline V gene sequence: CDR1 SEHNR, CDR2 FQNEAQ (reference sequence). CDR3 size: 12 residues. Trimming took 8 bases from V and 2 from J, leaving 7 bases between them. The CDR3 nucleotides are TGTGCCAGCTCCAGGGCTGGAAACACCATATATTTT. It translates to CASSRAGNTIYF.

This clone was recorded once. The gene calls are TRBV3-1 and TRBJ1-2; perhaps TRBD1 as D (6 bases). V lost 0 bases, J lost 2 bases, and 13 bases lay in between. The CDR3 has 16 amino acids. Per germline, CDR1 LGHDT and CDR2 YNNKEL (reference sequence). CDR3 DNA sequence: TGTGCCAGCAGCCAAGATCGTGGCAGGGGAAACTATGGCTACACCTTC. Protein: CASSQDRGRGNYGYTF.

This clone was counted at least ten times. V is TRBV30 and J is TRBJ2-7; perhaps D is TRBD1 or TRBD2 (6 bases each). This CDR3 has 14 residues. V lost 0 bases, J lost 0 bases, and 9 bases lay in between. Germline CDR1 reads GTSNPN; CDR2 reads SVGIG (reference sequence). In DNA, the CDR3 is TGTGCCTGGAGTGTAGGGGGAGGCTCCTACGAGCAGTACTTC. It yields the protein CAWSVGGGSYEQYF.

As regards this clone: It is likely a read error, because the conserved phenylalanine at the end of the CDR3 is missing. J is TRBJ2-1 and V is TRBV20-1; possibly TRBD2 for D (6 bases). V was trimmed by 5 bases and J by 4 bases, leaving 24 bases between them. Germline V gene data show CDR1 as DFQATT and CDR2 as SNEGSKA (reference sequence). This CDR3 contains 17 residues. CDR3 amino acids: CSAPPLNGGASYNEQFL. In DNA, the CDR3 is TGCAGTGCTCCTCCCCTTAATGGCGGGGCCTCTTACAATGAGCAGTTCCTC.

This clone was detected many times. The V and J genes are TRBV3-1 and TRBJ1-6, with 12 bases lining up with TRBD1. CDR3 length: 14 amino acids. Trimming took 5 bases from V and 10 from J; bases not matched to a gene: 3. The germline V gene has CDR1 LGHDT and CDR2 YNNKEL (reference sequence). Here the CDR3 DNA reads TGTGCCAGCAGCTCAGGGACAGGGGGCTCACCCCTCCACTTT. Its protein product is CASSSGTGGSPLHF.